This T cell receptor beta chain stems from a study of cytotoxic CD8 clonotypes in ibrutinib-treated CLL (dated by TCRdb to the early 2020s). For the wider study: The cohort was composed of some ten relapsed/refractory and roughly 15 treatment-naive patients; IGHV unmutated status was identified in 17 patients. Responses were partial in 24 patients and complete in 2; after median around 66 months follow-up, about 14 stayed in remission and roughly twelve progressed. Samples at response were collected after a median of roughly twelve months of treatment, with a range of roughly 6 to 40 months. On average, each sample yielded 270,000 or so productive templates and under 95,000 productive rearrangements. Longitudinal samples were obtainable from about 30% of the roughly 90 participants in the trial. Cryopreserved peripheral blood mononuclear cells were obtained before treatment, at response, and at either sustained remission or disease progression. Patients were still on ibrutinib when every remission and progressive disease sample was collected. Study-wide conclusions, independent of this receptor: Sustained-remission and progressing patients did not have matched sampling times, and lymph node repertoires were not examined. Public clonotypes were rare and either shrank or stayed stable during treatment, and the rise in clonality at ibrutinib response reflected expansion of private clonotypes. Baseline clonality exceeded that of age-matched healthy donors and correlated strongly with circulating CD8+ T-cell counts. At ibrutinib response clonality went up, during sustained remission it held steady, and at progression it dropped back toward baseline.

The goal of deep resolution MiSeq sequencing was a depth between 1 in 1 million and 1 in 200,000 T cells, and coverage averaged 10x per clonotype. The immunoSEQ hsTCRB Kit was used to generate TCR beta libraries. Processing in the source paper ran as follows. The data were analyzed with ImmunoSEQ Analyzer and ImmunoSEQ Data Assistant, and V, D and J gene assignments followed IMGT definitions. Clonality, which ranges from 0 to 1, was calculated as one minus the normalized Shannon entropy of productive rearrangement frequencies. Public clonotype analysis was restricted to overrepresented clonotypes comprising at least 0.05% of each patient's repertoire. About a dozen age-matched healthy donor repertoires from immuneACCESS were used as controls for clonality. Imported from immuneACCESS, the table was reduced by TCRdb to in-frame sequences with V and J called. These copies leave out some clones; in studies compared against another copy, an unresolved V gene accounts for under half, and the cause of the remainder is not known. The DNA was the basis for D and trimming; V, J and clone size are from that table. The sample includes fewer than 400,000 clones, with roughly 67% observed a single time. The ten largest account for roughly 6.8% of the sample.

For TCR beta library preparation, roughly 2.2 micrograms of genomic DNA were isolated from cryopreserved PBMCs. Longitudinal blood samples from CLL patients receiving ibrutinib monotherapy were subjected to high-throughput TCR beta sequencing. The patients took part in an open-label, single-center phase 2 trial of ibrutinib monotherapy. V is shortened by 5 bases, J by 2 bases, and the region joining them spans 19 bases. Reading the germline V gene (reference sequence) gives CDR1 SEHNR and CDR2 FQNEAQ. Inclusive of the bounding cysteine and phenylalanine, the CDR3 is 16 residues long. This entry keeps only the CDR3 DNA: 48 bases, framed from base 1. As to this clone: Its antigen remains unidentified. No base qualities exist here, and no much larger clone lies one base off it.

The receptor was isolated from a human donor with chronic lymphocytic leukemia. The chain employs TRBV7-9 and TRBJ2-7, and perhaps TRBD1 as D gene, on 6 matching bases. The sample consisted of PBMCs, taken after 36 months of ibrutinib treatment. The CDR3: CASSLRGQSGPYEQYF. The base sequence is TGTGCCAGCAGCCTGAGAGGACAGTCAGGCCCCTACGAGCAGTACTTC.